This TCR beta chain stems from a study of CD8+CD57+ T cells in acquired aplastic anemia. Individuals selected for sequencing had exhibited CD8+CD57+ cell expansion on flow cytometry. Every patient presented with severe acquired aplastic anemia. This clonotype came up a few times. The antigen remains undetermined. Profiles of TCR beta VDJ and CDR3 were generated from a genomic DNA template. TCRdb recomputed calls from the reads with MiXCR, one row per CDR3 protein. The profile shows around 79,000 distinct CDR3 sequences, roughly three quarters of them singletons. General study points: CD8+ Simpson's diversity showed no significant patient-control difference.

The sequencing sample was made of sorted CD4+, CD8+, or CD8+CD57+ T cells (not recorded which) from PBMCs. This clonotype originated in a human donor with aplastic anemia.

This CDR3 reads CSARRTEAFF. DNA of the CDR3: TGCAGTGCTAGGAGGACTGAAGCTTTCTTT. The chain is built from TRBV20-1 and TRBJ1-1; D unresolved. The CDR3 covers 10 residues. With 3 bases removed from V and 5 bases from J, the gap between germline ends came to 4 bases. Germline V CDR1 and CDR2: DFQATT, SNEGSKA (reference sequence).